These 18 T cell receptor beta chains were sequenced from one sample in a study of blood T cell repertoires in COVID-19 (dated by TCRdb to about 2020). Libraries were constructed by the immunoSEQ multiplex PCR assay. Here the immuneACCESS table is served through TCRdb, limited to in-frame sequences with V and J called. Missing clones are a known gap in these copies; in checked studies unresolved V genes cover under half, and the rest lacks a known reason. Here the sample has about 270,000 clones; approximately 89% occur a single time. The ten largest clones capture roughly 3% of the sample. Sequenced input: PBMCs or T cells enriched from blood (not recorded which). These TCRs come from a woman between 18 and 29 years old who had recovered from COVID-19.

The chain uses TRBV28 and TRBJ2-1; TRBD2 might be the D (7 bases). V was pared by 6 bases and J by 7 bases, with 19 bases between. The germline CDR1 and CDR2 sequences are MDHEN and SYDVKM. The CDR3 is made up of 15 amino acids. CDR3 in amino acids: CASRTWGGLKNEQFF. In nucleotides, the CDR3 is TGTGCCAGCAGGACCTGGGGGGGCCTGAAGAATGAGCAGTTCTTC.

V gene TRBV28 combines with J gene TRBJ1-2; no reliable D call. The germline V gene has CDR1 MDHEN and CDR2 SYDVKM. The length of the CDR3 is 12 residues. The V end was cut by 4 bases, the J end by 7 bases, with 10 bases between. For the CDR3, the DNA is TGTGCCAGCAGTTACCAGTTTGCTGGCTACACCTTC. It translates to CASSYQFAGYTF.

This clone was recorded once. The gene calls are TRBV30 and TRBJ2-1, with 7 bases lining up with TRBD1. This CDR3 comprises 16 residues. The V gene's germline CDR1 is GTSNPN and CDR2 SVGIG (reference sequence). J lost 4 bases, V lost 0 bases, and 9 bases had no gene match. CDR3 DNA sequence: TGTGCCTGGAGTGTAAAAGGGGGCCGTCAATACAATGAGCAGTTCTTC. It is translated as CAWSVKGGRQYNEQFF.

V is TRBV3-1 (or the pseudogene TRBV3-2) and J is TRBJ1-1; D is unresolved. CDR3 size: 16 residues. With 0 bases removed from V and 5 bases from J, the gap between germline ends came to 16 bases. The germline V gene encodes CDR1 LGHDT and CDR2 YNNKEL (reference sequence). CDR3 loop: CASSQESKFVRTEAFF. DNA of the CDR3: TGTGCCAGCAGCCAAGAAAGCAAGTTTGTGAGGACTGAAGCTTTCTTT.

The V gene is TRBV15, the J gene TRBJ1-1; possibly TRBD1 for D (5 bases). Trimming stripped 0 bases from V and 11 bases from J, with 13 bases between. The germline CDR1 and CDR2 sequences are LNHNV and YYDKDF (reference sequence). The CDR3 loop spans 13 amino acids. The CDR3 DNA follows: TGTGCCACCAGCAGAGAAAGGGGAAGGTATGCTTTCTTT. Translation gives CATSRERGRYAFF.

As regards this clone: Given a much more abundant clone one base away, this may be a read error. The chain carries TRBV5-1 and TRBJ2-1; 9 bases line up with TRBD2. J lost 0 bases, V lost 5 bases, and 3 bases had no gene match. Germline V gene sequence: CDR1 SGHRS, CDR2 YFSETQ. The CDR3 is made up of 15 amino acids. In DNA, the CDR3 is TGCGCCAGCAGACTTAGCGGGAGCTCCTACAATGAGCAGTTCTTC. Translation: CASRLSGSSYNEQFF.

The rearrangement links TRBV6-6 to TRBJ2-2; D remains unclear. The CDR3 spans 18 residues. V dropped 5 bases and J dropped 2 bases, with 21 bases sitting between them. Germline loops: CDR1 MNHNY, CDR2 SVGAGI (reference sequence). In nucleotides, the CDR3 is TGTGCCAGCAGTCGCTCCGGGTTGGTTGGGTCAAACACCGGGGAGCTGTTTTTT. Protein product: CASSRSGLVGSNTGELFF.

V usage is TRBV19 and J usage is TRBJ2-3; 15 bases fit TRBD2. CDR3 length equals 18 residues. Germline CDR1 and CDR2: LNHDA and SQIVND (reference sequence). V was clipped by 5 bases and J by 2 bases; unmatched bases: 8. CDR3 coding DNA: TGTGCCAGTAGTCCCGGGACTAGCGGGGGGACCCACACAGATACGCAGTATTTT. This translates into CASSPGTSGGTHTDTQYF.

A single count supports this clone. The J gene is TRBJ1-4, the V gene TRBV11-3, with 7 bases lining up with TRBD1. The CDR3 runs 14 residues. Germline assignment: CDR1 SGHNT and CDR2 YENEEA. V gave up 3 bases and J gave up 8 bases; unmatched junction bases: 6. The chain's CDR3 is CASSLPFRGEKLFF. The CDR3 bases are TGTGCCAGCAGCTTGCCCTTCAGGGGGGAAAAACTGTTTTTT.

J is TRBJ2-3 and V is TRBV6-2 or TRBV6-3, with 12 bases identical to TRBD2. CDR1 MNHEY and CDR2 SVGEGT come from the germline V gene. The CDR3 runs 16 residues. Trimming at V came to 6 bases and at J to 2 bases, leaving 6 bases not matched to a gene. CDR3 nucleotide sequence: TGTGCCAGCAGCCCCGGACTAGCGGGGTTCACAGATACGCAGTATTTT. Translating it yields CASSPGLAGFTDTQYF.

CDR3 sequence (DNA): TGTGCCAGCAGCTTATATCGGGGAGACACTGAAGCTTTCTTT. Translation gives CASSLYRGDTEAFF. The chain links TRBV7-9 to TRBJ1-1; D unclear. The CDR3 is made up of 14 amino acids. Germline V gene sequence: CDR1 SEHNR, CDR2 FQNEAQ (reference sequence). The V end lost 2 bases, the J end lost 3 bases, and 10 bases lay between the germline ends.

The CDR3 nucleotides are TGCGCCAGCAGCTTGGCGGGGGGCGCAGGACTTTCACCCCTCCACTTT. Encoded protein: CASSLAGGAGLSPLHF. J is TRBJ1-6 and V is TRBV5-1; a weak D match, TRBD1 (6 bases). Germline loops: CDR1 SGHRS, CDR2 YFSETQ. The length of the CDR3 is 16 residues. V shed 0 bases and J shed 9 bases, with 16 bases lying between them.

V usage is TRBV7-2 and J usage is TRBJ1-5; 10 nucleotides agree with TRBD1. The V gene end was trimmed by 2 bases and the J gene end by 6 bases; junction bases not matched to a gene: 4. The CDR3 contains 15 residues. CDR1 SGHTA and CDR2 FQGNSA come from the germline V gene. CDR3 in DNA: TGTGCCAGCAGCTTACAAGACAGGGGGCCTCAGCCCCAGCATTTT. Residues: CASSLQDRGPQPQHF.

The V call is TRBV5-1, the J call TRBJ1-1, with 11 bases fitting TRBD1. Germline V CDR1 and CDR2: SGHRS, YFSETQ. Trimming removed 2 bases from V and 10 bases from J; junction bases left unmatched: 7. The CDR3 is 14 amino acids. The CDR3 here is CASSFGQGAWGAFF. The DNA of the CDR3 is TGCGCCAGCAGCTTTGGACAGGGGGCGTGGGGAGCTTTCTTT.

V gene TRBV6-1 combines with J gene TRBJ2-7; tentatively, D is TRBD1 (6 bases). CDR3 length: 15 amino acids. Germline V gene lookup returns CDR1 MNHNS and CDR2 SASEGT. The ends were cut back, 1 base at V and 3 bases at J, with 13 bases in the middle. The DNA for the CDR3 is TGTGCCAGCAGTGAAGGGCAGGGGCCATTCTACGAGCAGTACTTC. Amino acid sequence: CASSEGQGPFYEQYF.

The chain couples TRBV27 to TRBJ2-7, with D maybe TRBD2 (5 bases). The CDR3 loop spans 15 amino acids. Per germline, CDR1 MNHEY and CDR2 SMNVEV (reference sequence). V lost 3 bases to trimming and J lost 3 bases, with 15 bases between them. CDR3 DNA sequence: TGTGCCAGCAGTTTTCTCCGGGATCTAGGCTACGAGCAGTACTTC. This codes for CASSFLRDLGYEQYF.

In its sample, this clone was seen once. The V call is TRBV6-5, the J call TRBJ1-3; D is ambiguous. Germline CDR1 is MNHEY and CDR2 is SVGAGI. Trimming took 6 bases from V and 0 from J, leaving 12 bases between them. There are 15 residues in the CDR3. The CDR3 nucleotides read TGTGCCAGCAGACAACGGAGAACCTCTGGAAACACCATATATTTT. Amino acids: CASRQRRTSGNTIYF.

The V and J genes are TRBV19 and TRBJ1-5; D gene uncertain. The CDR3 is 13 residues long. V lost 3 bases, J lost 4 bases, and 7 bases lay in between. Germline values: CDR1 LNHDA, CDR2 SQIVND (reference sequence). In nucleotides, the CDR3 is TGTGCCAGTAGTATCTCAGTAAATCAGCCCCAGCATTTT. Protein product: CASSISVNQPQHF.